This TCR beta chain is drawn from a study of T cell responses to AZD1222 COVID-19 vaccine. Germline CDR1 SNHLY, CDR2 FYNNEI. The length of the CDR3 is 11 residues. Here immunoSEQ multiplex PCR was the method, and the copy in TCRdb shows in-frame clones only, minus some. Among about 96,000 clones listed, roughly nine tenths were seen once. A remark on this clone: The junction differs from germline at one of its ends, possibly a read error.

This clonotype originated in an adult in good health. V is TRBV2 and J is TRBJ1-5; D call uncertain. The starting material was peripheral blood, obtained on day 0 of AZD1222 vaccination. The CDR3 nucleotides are TGTGCCAGTAGTGAGCCGGAGCCCCAGCATTTT. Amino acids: CASSEPEPQHF.